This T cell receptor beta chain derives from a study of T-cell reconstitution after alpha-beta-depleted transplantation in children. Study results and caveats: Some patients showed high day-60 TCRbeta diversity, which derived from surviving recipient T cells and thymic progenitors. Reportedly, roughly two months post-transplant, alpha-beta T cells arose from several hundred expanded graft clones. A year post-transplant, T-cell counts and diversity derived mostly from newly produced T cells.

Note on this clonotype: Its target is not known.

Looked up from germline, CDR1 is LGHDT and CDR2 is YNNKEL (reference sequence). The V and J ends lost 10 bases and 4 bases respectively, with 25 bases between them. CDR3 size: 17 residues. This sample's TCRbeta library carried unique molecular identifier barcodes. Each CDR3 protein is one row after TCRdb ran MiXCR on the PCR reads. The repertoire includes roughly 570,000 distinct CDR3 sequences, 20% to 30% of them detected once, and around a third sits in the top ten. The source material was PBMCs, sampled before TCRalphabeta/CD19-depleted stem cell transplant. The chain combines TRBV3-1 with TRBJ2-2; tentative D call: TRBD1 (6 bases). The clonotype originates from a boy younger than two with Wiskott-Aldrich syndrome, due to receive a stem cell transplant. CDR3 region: CATSKVSTGKGTGELFF. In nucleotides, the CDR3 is TGTGCCACCTCCAAAGTCTCTACAGGGAAAGGCACCGGGGAGCTGTTTTTT.